This T cell receptor (beta chain) was recovered during a study of T-cell reconstitution after alpha-beta-depleted transplantation in children. Notes on the study in general: Day-60 TCRbeta diversity that was high in some patients was derived from surviving recipient T cells and thymic progenitors. By about two months after transplant, alpha-beta T cells reportedly arose from several hundred graft clones that had expanded.

In the case of this clonotype: Antigen specificity is unknown.

TCRbeta library preparation incorporated unique molecular identifiers. One entry per CDR3 protein, called by TCRdb with MiXCR from the PCR reads. This table holds about 420,000 distinct CDR3 sequences, 15% to 20% found once. The V gene's germline CDR1 is SGHDT and CDR2 YYEEEE. The length of the CDR3 is 15 residues. V lost 3 bases to trimming and J lost 2 bases, with 15 bases between them. The sequence was obtained from a boy younger than two who had a stem cell transplant for Wiskott-Aldrich syndrome, so the T cells may come from the graft donor. The V gene is TRBV5-6, the J gene TRBJ2-7; the D gene is possibly TRBD2 (5 bases). Here the sequenced sample was PBMCs, mostly from graft donor cells, taken 360 days after TCRalphabeta/CD19-depleted stem cell transplant. In nucleotides, the CDR3 is TGTGCCAGCAGCTACCCGGACCGAGCGGCCTACGAGCAGTACTTC. Translated, it gives CASSYPDRAAYEQYF.